Reported below is one T cell receptor (beta chain). This entry belongs to a study of blood T cell repertoires in COVID-19. Across the study: COVID-19 samples, acute and convalescent, were from the United States, Italy and Spain. PBMCs, B-cell-depleted T cells, or T cells provided the cDNA or gDNA that made up the material.

The V end was cut by 4 bases, the J end by 4 bases, with 13 bases between. This CDR3 contains 13 residues. Germline V gene lookup returns CDR1 GTSNPN and CDR2 SVGIG (reference sequence). In the original processing: Amplification from reference gene primers served as the basis for estimated nucleated cell counts. Assay: immunoSEQ multiplex PCR; the TCRdb copy retains only in-frame clones and omits some. That table is the source of V, J and clone size, and D and trimming were worked out from the DNA. Of around 70,000 clones in the sample, about four fifths were seen once. The sequenced sample was peripheral blood. The clonotype comes from a human donor in a cohort sampled during active COVID-19. The genes are TRBV30 and TRBJ1-2, with D perhaps TRBD1 (6 bases). DNA for the CDR3: TGTGCCTGGAATCCGGGACACATCTATGGCTACACCTTC. Amino acid sequence: CAWNPGHIYGYTF.